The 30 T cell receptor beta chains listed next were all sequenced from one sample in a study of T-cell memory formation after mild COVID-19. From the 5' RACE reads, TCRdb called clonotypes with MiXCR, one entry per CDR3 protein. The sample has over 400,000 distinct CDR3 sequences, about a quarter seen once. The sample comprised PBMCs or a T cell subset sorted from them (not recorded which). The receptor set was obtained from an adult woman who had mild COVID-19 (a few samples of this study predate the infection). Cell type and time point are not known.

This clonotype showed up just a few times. The CDR3 is CSATTGQKYEQYF. The CDR3 nucleotides read TGCAGTGCTACAACGGGACAGAAATACGAGCAGTACTTC. The V gene is TRBV20-1, the J gene TRBJ2-7; 7 bases are a match to TRBD1. The CDR3 is 13 residues long. Trimming removed 4 bases from V and 4 bases from J; junction bases left unmatched: 7. CDR1 and CDR2 from the germline V gene are DFQATT and SNEGSKA (reference sequence).

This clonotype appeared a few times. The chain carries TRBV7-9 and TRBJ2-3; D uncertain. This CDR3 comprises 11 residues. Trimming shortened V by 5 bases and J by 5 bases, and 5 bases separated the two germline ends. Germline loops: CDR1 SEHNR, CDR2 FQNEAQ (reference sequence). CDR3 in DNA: TGTGCCAGCAGCATATTAGATACGCAGTATTTT. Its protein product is CASSILDTQYF. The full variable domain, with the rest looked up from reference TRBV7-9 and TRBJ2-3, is DTGVSQNPRHKITKRGQNVTFRCDPISEHNRLYWYRQTLGQGPEFLTYFQNEAQLEKSRLLSDRFSAERPKGSFSTLEIQRTEQGDSAMYLCASSILDTQYFGPGTRLTVL.

CDR3 loop: CASSLNRQETQYF. DNA of the CDR3: TGTGCCAGCAGCCTGAACAGACAAGAGACCCAGTACTTC. This chain links TRBV5-6 with TRBJ2-5; D remains ambiguous. This CDR3 has 13 residues. Trimming took 4 bases from V and 2 from J, leaving 9 bases between them. Per the germline V gene, CDR1 is SGHDT and CDR2 is YYEEEE. Full variable domain (remainder filled in from reference TRBV5-6 and TRBJ2-5): DAGVTQSPTHLIKTRGQQVTLRCSPKSGHDTVSWYQQALGQGPQFIFQYYEEEERQRGNFPDRFSGHQFPNYSSELNVNALLLGDSALYLCASSLNRQETQYFGPGTRLLVL.

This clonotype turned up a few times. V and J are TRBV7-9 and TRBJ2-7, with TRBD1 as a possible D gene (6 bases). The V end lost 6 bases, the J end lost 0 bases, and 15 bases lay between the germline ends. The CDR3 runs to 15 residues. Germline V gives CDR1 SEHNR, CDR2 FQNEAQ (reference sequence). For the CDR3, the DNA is TGTGCCAGCAGACACCCTGACAGGAACTCCTACGAGCAGTACTTC. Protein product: CASRHPDRNSYEQYF.

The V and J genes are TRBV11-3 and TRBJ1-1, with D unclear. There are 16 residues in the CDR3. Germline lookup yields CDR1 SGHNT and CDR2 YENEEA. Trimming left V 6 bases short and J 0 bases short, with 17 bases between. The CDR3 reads CASSPYLGPMNTEAFF. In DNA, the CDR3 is TGTGCCAGCAGTCCCTACTTAGGACCGATGAACACTGAAGCTTTCTTT.

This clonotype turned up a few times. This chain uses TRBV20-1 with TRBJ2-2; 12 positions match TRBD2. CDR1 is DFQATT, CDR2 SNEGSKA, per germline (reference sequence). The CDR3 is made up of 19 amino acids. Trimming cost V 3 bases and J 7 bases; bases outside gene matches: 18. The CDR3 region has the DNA TGCAGTGCTAGGGCGTTCGGGTTAGGACTAGCGGGGACGGGCGGGGAGCTGTTTTTT. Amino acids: CSARAFGLGLAGTGGELFF.

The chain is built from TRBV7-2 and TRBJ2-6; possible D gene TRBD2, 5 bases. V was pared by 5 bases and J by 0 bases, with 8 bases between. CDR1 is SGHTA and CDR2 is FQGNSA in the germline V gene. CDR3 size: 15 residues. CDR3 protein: CASSGLSSGANVLTF. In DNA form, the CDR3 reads TGTGCCAGCAGCGGACTGTCCTCTGGGGCCAACGTCCTGACTTTC. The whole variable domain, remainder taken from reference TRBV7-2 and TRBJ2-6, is GAGVSQSPSNKVTEKGKDVELRCDPISGHTALYWYRQSLGQGLEFLIYFQGNSAPDKSGLPSDRFSAERTGGSVSTLTIQRTQQEDSAVYLCASSGLSSGANVLTFGAGSRLTVL.

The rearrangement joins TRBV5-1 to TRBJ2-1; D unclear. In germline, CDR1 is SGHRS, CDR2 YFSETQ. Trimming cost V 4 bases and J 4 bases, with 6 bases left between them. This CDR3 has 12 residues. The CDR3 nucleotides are TGCGCCAGCAGCCTGCCGTACAATGAGCAGTTCTTC. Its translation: CASSLPYNEQFF.

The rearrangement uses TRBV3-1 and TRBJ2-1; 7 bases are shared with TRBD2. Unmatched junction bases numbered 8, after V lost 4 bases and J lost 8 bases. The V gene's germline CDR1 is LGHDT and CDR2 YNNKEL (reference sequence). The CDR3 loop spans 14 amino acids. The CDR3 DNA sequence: TGTGCCAGCAGCCGTGCGAGCGGGAAGTATGAGCAGTTCTTC. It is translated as CASSRASGKYEQFF.

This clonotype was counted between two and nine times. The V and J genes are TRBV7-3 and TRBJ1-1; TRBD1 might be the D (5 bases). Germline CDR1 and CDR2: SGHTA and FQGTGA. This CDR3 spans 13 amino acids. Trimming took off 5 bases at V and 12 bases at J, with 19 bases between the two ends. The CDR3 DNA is TGTGCCAGCAGCCGGGGGGGAAGGGACCGTTCTTTCTTT. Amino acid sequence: CASSRGGRDRSFF.

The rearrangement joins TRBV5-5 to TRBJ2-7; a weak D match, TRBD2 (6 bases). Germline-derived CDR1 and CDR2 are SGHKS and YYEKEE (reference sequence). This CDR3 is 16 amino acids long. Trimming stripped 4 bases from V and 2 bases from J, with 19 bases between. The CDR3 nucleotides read TGTGCCAGCAGCCCACCCCCCGGGGGAGGCGCCTACGAGCAGTACTTC. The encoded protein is CASSPPPGGGAYEQYF.

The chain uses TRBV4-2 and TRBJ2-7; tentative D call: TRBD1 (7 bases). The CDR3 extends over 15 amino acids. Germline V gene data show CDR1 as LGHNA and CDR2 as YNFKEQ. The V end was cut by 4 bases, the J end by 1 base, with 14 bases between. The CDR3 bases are TGTGCCAGCAGCCCCGACAGGGCGGGATCCTACGAGCAGTACTTC. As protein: CASSPDRAGSYEQYF.

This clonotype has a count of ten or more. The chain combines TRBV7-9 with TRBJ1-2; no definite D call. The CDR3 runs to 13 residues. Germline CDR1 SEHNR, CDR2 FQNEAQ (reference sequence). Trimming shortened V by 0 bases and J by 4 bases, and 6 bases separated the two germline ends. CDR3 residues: CASSLAAGYGYTF. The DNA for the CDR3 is TGTGCCAGCAGCTTAGCGGCAGGCTATGGCTACACCTTC.

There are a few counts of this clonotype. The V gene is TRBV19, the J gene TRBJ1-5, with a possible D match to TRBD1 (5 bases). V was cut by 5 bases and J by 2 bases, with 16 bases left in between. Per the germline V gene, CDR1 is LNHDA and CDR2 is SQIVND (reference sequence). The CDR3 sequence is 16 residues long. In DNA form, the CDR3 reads TGTGCCAGTAGTTTAATAGGCACAGGTGGCAATCAGCCCCAGCATTTT. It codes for CASSLIGTGGNQPQHF.

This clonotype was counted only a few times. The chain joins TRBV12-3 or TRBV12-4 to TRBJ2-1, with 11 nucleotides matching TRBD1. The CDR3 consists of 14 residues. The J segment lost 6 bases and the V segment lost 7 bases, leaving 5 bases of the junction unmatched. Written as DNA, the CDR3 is TGTGCCAGCACCCCCGGGACAGGGGGCAATGAGCAGTTCTTC. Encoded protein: CASTPGTGGNEQFF.

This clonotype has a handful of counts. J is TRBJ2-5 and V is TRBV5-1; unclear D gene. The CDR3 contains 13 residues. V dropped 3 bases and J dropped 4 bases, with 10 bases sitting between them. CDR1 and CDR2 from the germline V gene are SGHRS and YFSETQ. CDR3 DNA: TGCGCCAGCAGCTCCCGACCAGGAGAGACCCAGTACTTC. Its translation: CASSSRPGETQYF.

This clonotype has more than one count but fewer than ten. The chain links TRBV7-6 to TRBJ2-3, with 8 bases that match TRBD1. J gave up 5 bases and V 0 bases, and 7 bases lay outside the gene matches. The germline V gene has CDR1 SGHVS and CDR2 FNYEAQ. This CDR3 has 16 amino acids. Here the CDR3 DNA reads TGTGCCAGCAGCTTAGCGAGTGGGACAGGTCAAGATACGCAGTATTTT. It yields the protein CASSLASGTGQDTQYF.

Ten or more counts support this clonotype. The CDR3 bases are TGTGCCAGCAGTTTTCGGGGGAATGCAGCCCAGCATTTT. It translates to CASSFRGNAAQHF. The rearrangement joins TRBV12-3 or TRBV12-4 to TRBJ1-5; a weak D match, TRBD1 (5 bases). The length of the CDR3 is 13 residues. The V end lost 3 bases, the J end lost 11 bases, and 14 bases lay between the germline ends.

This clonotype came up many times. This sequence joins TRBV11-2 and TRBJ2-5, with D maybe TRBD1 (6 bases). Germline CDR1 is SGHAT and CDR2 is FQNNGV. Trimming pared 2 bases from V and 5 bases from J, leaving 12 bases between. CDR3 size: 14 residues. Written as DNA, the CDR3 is TGTGCCAGCAGCTTATTAGGCAGGGGTGAGACCCAGTACTTC. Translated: CASSLLGRGETQYF.

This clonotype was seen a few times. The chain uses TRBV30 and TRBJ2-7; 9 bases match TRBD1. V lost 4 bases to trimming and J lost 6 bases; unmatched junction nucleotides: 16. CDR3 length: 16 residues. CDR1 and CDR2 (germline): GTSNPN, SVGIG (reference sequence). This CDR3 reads CAWTTYGGTGTREQYF. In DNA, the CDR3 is TGTGCCTGGACCACCTACGGGGGGACAGGGACCCGCGAGCAGTACTTC.

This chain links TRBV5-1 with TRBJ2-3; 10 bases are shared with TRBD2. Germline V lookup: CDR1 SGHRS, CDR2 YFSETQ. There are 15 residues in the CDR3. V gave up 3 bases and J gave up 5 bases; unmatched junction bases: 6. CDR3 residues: CASSSGLAEGDTQYF. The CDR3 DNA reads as TGCGCCAGCAGCTCCGGACTAGCGGAGGGAGATACGCAGTATTTT.

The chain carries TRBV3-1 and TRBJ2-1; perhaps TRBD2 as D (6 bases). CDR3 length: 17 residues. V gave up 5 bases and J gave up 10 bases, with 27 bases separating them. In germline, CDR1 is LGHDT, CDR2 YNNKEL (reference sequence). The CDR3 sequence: CASSWGVRASALGEQFF. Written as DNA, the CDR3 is TGTGCCAGCAGCTGGGGGGTTAGGGCTAGCGCCCTCGGGGAGCAGTTCTTC.

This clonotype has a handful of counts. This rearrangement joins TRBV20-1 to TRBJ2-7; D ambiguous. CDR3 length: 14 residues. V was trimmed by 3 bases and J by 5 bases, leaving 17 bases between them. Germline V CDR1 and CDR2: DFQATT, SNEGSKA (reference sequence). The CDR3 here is CSASLLDTGNEQYF. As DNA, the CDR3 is TGCAGTGCTAGTCTTCTCGACACTGGGAACGAGCAGTACTTC.

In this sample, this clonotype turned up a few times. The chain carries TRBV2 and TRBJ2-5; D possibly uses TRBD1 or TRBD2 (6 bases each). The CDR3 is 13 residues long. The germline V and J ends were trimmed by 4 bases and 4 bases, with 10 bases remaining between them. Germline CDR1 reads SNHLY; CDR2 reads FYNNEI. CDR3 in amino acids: CASSGRGAETQYF. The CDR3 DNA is TGTGCCAGCAGTGGAAGGGGGGCAGAGACCCAGTACTTC.

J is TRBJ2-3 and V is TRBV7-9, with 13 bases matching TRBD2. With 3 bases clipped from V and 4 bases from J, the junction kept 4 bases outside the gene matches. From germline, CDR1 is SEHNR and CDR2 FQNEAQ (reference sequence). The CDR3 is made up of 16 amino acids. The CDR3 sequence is CASSFGLAGVADTQYF. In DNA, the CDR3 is TGTGCCAGCAGCTTCGGACTAGCGGGAGTAGCAGATACGCAGTATTTT.

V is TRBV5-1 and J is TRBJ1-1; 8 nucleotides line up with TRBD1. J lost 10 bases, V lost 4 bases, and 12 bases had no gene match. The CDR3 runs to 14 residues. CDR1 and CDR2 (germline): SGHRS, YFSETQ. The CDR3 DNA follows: TGCGCCAGCAGCCCCCCAGGGGGCTCGTCGGTAGCTTTCTTT. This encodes CASSPPGGSSVAFF. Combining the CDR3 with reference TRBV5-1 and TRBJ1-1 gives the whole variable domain KAGVTQTPRYLIKTRGQQVTLSCSPISGHRSVSWYQQTPGQGLQFLFEYFSETQRNKGNFPGRFSGRQFSNSRSEMNVSTLELGDSALYLCASSPPGGSSVAFFGQGTRLTVV.

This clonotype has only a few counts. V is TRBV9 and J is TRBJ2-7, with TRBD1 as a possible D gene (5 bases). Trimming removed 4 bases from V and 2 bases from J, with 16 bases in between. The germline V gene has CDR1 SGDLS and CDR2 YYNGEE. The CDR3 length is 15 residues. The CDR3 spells CASSKDWTSTYEQYF. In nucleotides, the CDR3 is TGTGCCAGCAGCAAGGATTGGACATCCACCTACGAGCAGTACTTC.

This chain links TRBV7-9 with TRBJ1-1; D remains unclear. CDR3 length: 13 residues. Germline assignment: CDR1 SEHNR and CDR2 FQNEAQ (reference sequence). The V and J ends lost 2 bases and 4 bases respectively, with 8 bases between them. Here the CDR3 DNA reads TGTGCCAGCAGCTTAAATCCGGGCACTGAAGCTTTCTTT. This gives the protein CASSLNPGTEAFF.

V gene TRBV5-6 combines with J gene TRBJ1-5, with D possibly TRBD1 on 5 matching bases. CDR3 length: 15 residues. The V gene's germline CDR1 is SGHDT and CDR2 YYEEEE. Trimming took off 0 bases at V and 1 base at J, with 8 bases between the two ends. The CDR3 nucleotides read TGTGCCAGCAGCTTGGGGGGCTTGAGCAATCAGCCCCAGCATTTT. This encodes CASSLGGLSNQPQHF.

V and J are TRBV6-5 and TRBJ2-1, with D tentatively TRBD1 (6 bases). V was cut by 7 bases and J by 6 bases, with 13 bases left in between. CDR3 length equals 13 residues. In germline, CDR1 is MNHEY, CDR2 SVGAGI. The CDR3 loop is CASTPLDSNEQFF. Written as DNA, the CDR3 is TGTGCCAGCACCCCCCTGGACAGCAATGAGCAGTTCTTC.